This T cell receptor beta chain was sequenced in a study of beta chain features in type 1 diabetes. Study observations and caveats: Type 1 diabetes patients had VDJ junctions that carried fewer insertions and more deletions. Naive, central memory and Treg TCRB repertoires appeared more alike in patients than in healthy donors.

On this clone itself: Its antigen remains unknown.

Trimming cost V 6 bases and J 7 bases, with 21 bases left between them. CDR1 is MNHEY and CDR2 is SVGAGI in the germline V gene. The length of the CDR3 is 15 residues. Isolated RNA was reverse transcribed in full, so expressed TCRB transcripts were sequenced. Approximately 3.6 million reads per sample were averaged for naive, central memory and regulatory samples. TCRdb's table, derived via immunoSEQ multiplex PCR, lists solely in-frame clones and lacks some. The data show 300,000 to 350,000 clones, approximately 14% seen once. The clonotype comes from a man in his thirties or forties in good health. The gene calls are TRBV6-5 and TRBJ1-2; TRBD1 is a possible D gene (6 bases). What was sequenced was central memory CD4+ T cells from blood. The CDR3 DNA follows: TGTGCCAGCAGCTCCAACCGGGACACCCGGCGTGGCTACACCTTC. It codes for CASSSNRDTRRGYTF.